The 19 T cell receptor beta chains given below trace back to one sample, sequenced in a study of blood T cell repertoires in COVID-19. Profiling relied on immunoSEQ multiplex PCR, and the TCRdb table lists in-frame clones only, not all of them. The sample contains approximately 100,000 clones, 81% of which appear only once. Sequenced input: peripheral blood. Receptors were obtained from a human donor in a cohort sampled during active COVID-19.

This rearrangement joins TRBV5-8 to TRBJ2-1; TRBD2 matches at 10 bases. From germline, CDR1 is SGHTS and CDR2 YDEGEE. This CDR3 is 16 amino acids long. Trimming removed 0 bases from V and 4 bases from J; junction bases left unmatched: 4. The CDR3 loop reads CASSLARTSGYNEQFF. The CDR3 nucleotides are TGTGCCAGCAGCTTGGCACGGACTAGCGGATACAATGAGCAGTTCTTC.

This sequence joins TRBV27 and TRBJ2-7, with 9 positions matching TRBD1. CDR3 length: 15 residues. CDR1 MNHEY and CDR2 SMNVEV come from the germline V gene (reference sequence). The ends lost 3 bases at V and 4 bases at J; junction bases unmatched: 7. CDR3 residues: CASSFPGQGVYEQYF. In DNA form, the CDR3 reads TGTGCCAGCAGTTTTCCGGGACAGGGAGTTTACGAGCAGTACTTC.

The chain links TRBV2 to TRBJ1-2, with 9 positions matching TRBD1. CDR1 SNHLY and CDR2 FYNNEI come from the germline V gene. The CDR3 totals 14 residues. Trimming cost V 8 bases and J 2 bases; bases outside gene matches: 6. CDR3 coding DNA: TGTGCCAGCGGCCGGGACAGGGAAAACTATGGCTACACCTTC. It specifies CASGRDRENYGYTF.

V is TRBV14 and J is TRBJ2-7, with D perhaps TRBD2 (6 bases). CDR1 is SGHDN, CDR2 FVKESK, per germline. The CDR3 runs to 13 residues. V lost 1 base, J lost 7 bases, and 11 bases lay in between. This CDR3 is CASSQGRVGEQYF. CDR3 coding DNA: TGTGCCAGCAGCCAAGGGAGGGTCGGGGAGCAGTACTTC.

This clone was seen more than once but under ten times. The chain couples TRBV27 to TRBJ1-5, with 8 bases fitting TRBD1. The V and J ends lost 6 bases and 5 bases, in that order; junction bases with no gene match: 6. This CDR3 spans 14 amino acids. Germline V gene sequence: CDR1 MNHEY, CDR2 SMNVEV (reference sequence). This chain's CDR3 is CASRRQGQDQPQHF. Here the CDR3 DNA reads TGTGCCAGCAGGAGACAGGGGCAAGATCAGCCCCAGCATTTT.

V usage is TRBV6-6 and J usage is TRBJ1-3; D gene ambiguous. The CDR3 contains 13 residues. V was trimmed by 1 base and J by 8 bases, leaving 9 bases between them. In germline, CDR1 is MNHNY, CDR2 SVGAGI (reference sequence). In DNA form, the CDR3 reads TGTGCCAGCAGTTACTTAGAACGCGACACCATATATTTT. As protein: CASSYLERDTIYF.

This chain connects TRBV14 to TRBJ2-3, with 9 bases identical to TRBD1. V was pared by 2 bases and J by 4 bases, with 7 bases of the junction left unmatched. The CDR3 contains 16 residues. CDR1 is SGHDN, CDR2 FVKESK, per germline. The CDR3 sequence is CASSQTRTGAADTQYF. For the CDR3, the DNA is TGTGCCAGCAGCCAAACCCGGACAGGGGCGGCAGATACGCAGTATTTT.

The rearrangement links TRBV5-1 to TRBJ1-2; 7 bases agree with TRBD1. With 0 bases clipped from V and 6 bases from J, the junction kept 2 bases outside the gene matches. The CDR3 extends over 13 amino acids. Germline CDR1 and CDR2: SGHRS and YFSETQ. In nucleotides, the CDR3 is TGCGCCAGCAGCTTGGCCAGGGGGGATGGCTACACCTTC. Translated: CASSLARGDGYTF. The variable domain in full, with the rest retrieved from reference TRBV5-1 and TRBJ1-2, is KAGVTQTPRYLIKTRGQQVTLSCSPISGHRSVSWYQQTPGQGLQFLFEYFSETQRNKGNFPGRFSGRQFSNSRSEMNVSTLELGDSALYLCASSLARGDGYTFGSGTRLTVV.

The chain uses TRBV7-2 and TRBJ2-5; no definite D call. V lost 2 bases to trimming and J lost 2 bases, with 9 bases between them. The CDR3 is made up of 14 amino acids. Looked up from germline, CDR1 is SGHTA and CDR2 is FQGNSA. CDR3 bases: TGTGCCAGCAGCTTATTAGCACTACAAGAGACCCAGTACTTC. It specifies CASSLLALQETQYF. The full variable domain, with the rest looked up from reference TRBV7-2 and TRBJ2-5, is GAGVSQSPSNKVTEKGKDVELRCDPISGHTALYWYRQSLGQGLEFLIYFQGNSAPDKSGLPSDRFSAERTGGSVSTLTIQRTQQEDSAVYLCASSLLALQETQYFGPGTRLLVL.

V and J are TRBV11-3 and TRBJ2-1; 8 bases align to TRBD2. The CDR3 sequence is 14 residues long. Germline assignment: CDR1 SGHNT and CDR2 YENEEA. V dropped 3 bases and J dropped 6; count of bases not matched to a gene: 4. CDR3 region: CASSLSGGLNEQFF. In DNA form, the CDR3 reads TGTGCCAGCAGCTTGAGCGGGGGCCTCAATGAGCAGTTCTTC. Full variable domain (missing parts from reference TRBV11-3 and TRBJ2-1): EAGVVQSPRYKIIEKKQPVAFWCNPISGHNTLYWYLQNLGQGPELLIRYENEEAVDDSQLPKDRFSAERLKGVDSTLKIQPAELGDSAVYLCASSLSGGLNEQFFGPGTRLTVL.

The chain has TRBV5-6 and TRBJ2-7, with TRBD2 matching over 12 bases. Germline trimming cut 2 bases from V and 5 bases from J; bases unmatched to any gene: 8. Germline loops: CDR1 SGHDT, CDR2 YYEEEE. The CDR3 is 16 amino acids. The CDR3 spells CASSFPTSGRVNEQYF. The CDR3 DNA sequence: TGTGCCAGCAGCTTTCCGACTAGCGGGAGAGTAAACGAGCAGTACTTC.

The CDR3 nucleotides read TGTGCCAGCAGTTCTCCTCGGACAGGGATCATCCAGCAGTACTTC. Translating gives CASSSPRTGIIQQYF. V and J are TRBV27 and TRBJ2-7; TRBD1 matches 8 bases. The germline gives CDR1 MNHEY, CDR2 SMNVEV (reference sequence). The CDR3 spans 15 residues. Unmatched junction bases numbered 13, after V lost 4 bases and J lost 8 bases.

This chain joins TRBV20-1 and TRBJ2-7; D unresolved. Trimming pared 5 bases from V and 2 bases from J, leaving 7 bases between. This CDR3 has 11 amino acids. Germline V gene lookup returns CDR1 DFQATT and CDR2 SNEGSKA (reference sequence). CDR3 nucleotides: TGCAGTGCTGCGCGAGCCTACGAGCAGTACTTC. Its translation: CSAARAYEQYF.

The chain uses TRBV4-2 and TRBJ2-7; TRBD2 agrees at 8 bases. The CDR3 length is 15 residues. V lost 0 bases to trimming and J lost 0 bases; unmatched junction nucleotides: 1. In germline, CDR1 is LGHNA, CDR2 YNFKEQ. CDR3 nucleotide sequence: TGTGCCAGCAGCCAAGAAAGCGGGAGCTCCTACGAGCAGTACTTC. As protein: CASSQESGSSYEQYF.

CDR3 DNA sequence: TGCGCCAGCAGCCAACTAGCGGGAGCAGCCAAAAACATTCAGTACTTC. This codes for CASSQLAGAAKNIQYF. The chain has TRBV4-3 and TRBJ2-4; TRBD2 matches 10 bases. Per germline, CDR1 LGHNA and CDR2 YSLEER. The CDR3 totals 16 residues. Losses at the gene ends were 2 bases for V and 0 bases for J; bases not matched to a gene: 1.

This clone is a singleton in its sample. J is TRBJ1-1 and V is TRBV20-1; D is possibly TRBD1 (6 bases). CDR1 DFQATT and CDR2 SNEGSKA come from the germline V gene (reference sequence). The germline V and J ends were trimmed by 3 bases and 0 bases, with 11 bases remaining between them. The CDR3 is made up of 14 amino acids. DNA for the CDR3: TGCAGTGCTAGTTCGAGGGGGTTGAACACTGAAGCTTTCTTT. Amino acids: CSASSRGLNTEAFF.

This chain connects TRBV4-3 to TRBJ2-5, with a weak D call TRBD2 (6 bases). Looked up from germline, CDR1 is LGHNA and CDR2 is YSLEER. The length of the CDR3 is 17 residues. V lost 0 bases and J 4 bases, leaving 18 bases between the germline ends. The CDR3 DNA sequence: TGCGCCAGCAGCCAAGAGTGGGGGTTGCGGGGCCGAGAGACCCAGTACTTC. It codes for CASSQEWGLRGRETQYF.

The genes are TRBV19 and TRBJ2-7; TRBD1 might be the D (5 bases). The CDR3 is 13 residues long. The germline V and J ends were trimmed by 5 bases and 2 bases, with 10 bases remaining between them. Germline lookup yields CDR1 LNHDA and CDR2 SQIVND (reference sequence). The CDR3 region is CASSVRETYEQYF. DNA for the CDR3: TGTGCCAGTAGTGTCAGGGAAACCTACGAGCAGTACTTC.

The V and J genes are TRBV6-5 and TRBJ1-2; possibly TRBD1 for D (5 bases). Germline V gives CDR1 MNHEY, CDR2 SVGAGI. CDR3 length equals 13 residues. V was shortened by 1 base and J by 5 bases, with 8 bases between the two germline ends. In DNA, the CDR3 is TGTGCCAGCAGTTACTGGGGCTCATATGGCTACACCTTC. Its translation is CASSYWGSYGYTF.